This TCR beta chain was recorded in a study of blood T cell repertoires in COVID-19. TCRdb's copy holds only in-frame clones and misses some; the assay was immunoSEQ multiplex PCR. This table holds nearly 100,000 clones, less than 90% found once. The sequenced material came from peripheral blood. The sequence derives from an elderly man with acute or convalescent COVID-19.

CDR3 nucleotide sequence: TGTGCCAGCAGTTTACCAGGCGGGTATGGCTACACCTTC. Translation gives CASSLPGGYGYTF. The V call is TRBV28, the J call TRBJ1-2; D gene uncertain. The CDR3 contains 13 residues. V lost 2 bases and J 5 bases, leaving 9 bases between the germline ends. Germline CDR1 and CDR2: MDHEN and SYDVKM.